The TCR beta chain described here comes from a study of blood T cell repertoires in COVID-19. The repertoire was sequenced with immunoSEQ multiplex PCR; TCRdb's copy has only in-frame clones and lacks some. The profile covers 200,000 to 250,000 clones, with roughly 80% appearing a single time and 8.2% taken by the ten largest. Germline values: CDR1 LNHDA, CDR2 SQIVND (reference sequence). The trim removed 4 bases at V and 4 bases at J, leaving 11 bases unmatched. The CDR3 length is 17 residues. The chain carries TRBV19 and TRBJ2-1, with 9 bases that match TRBD2. This TCR derives from an elderly woman with COVID-19, enrolled during active disease. Sequenced material: peripheral blood. The CDR3 loop is CASSTLLPTSGYNEQFF. The CDR3 DNA follows: TGTGCCAGTAGTACCCTCTTGCCGACTAGCGGTTACAATGAGCAGTTCTTC.